Below are 21 T cell receptor beta chains sequenced from a single sample in a study of regulatory T cells in long-lasting Graves disease. Time point of the sample: persistent/refractory GD, antithyroid drugs over 5 years with positive TRAb. RNA from PBMCs was the source of the TCR library. With iRepertoire HTBI primers and Arm-PCR of CDR3 regions, TCR beta libraries were built. From the multiplex PCR reads, TCRdb called clonotypes with MiXCR, one entry per CDR3 protein. Found here are about 430,000 distinct CDR3 sequences, roughly 21% of them singletons; the top ten hold roughly an eighth. Here the sequenced sample was peripheral blood mononuclear cells (PBMCs), taken when the disease was refractory, from a patient treated with antithyroid drugs. All receptors derive from a female donor with Graves disease.

The genes are TRBV30 and TRBJ2-7, with 9 bases fitting TRBD1. Germline V gives CDR1 GTSNPN, CDR2 SVGIG (reference sequence). The V gene end was trimmed by 8 bases and the J gene end by 5 bases; junction bases not matched to a gene: 10. The length of the CDR3 is 13 residues. The CDR3 nucleotides are TGTGCCGGGGGGACAGGGACGAAAGACGAGCAGTACTTC. Amino acids: CAGGTGTKDEQYF.

This clonotype was counted at least ten times. The chain carries TRBV6-2 or TRBV6-3 and TRBJ2-7, with D possibly being TRBD1 (5 bases). The CDR3 extends over 14 amino acids. V lost 2 bases and J lost 4, with 12 bases in between. CDR1 and CDR2 from the germline V gene are MNHEY and SVGEGT. The CDR3 spells CASSYGQGLYEQYF. The CDR3 DNA is TGTGCCAGCAGTTACGGGCAGGGTTTGTACGAGCAGTACTTC.

This clonotype was found a few times. The chain couples TRBV28 to TRBJ1-4; D uncertain. The CDR3 consists of 13 residues. V lost 6 bases and J lost 4, with 9 bases in between. The germline CDR1 and CDR2 sequences are MDHEN and SYDVKM. Here the CDR3 DNA reads TGTGCCAGCAGCGATGGGCTTAATGAAAAACTGTTTTTT. It is translated as CASSDGLNEKLFF. Based on the CDR3 plus reference TRBV28 and TRBJ1-4, the full variable domain is DVKVTQSSRYLVKRTGEKVFLECVQDMDHENMFWYRQDPGLGLRLIYFSYDVKMKEKGDIPEGYSVSREKKERFSLILESASTNQTSMYLCASSDGLNEKLFFGSGTQLSVL.

This rearrangement joins TRBV19 to TRBJ2-7; maybe TRBD2 (5 bases). V was trimmed by 6 bases and J by 6 bases, leaving 12 bases between them. CDR1 is LNHDA and CDR2 is SQIVND in the germline V gene (reference sequence). The CDR3 runs to 12 residues. The CDR3 DNA reads TGTGCCAGTAGCGCCGACTACTCCGAGCAGTACTTC. This encodes CASSADYSEQYF. The variable domain in full, with the rest retrieved from reference TRBV19 and TRBJ2-7, is DGGITQSPKYLFRKEGQNVTLSCEQNLNHDAMYWYRQDPGQGLRLIYYSQIVNDFQKGDIAEGYSVSREKKESFPLTVTSAQKNPTAFYLCASSADYSEQYFGPGTRLTVT.

This clonotype appeared many times. V usage is TRBV29-1 and J usage is TRBJ2-7; 10 bases agree with TRBD2. The germline gives CDR1 SQVTM, CDR2 ANQGSEA. The CDR3 covers 14 residues. Losses at the gene ends were 7 bases for V and 3 bases for J; bases not matched to a gene: 9. The CDR3 region has the DNA TGCAGCGGGAGAGCCTCTAGCGGGAGCTACGAGCAGTACTTC. Translating gives CSGRASSGSYEQYF.

The V gene is TRBV9, the J gene TRBJ2-5, with 7 bases fitting TRBD2. Losses at the gene ends were 4 bases for V and 2 bases for J; bases not matched to a gene: 8. This CDR3 region has 15 residues. Germline CDR1 and CDR2: SGDLS and YYNGEE. In nucleotides, the CDR3 is TGTGCCAGCAGCCCTCCGGGACTAAAGCAAGAGACCCAGTACTTC. Protein: CASSPPGLKQETQYF.

V usage is TRBV4-1 and J usage is TRBJ2-1; tentatively, D is TRBD2 (7 bases). The CDR3 is 15 residues long. The germline V gene has CDR1 MGHRA and CDR2 YSYEKL. V gave up 10 bases and J gave up 5 bases, with 21 bases separating them. The CDR3 sequence is CATSQGREIDNEQFF. In nucleotides, the CDR3 is TGCGCCACCAGTCAGGGGCGGGAGATCGACAATGAGCAGTTCTTC.

This clonotype was counted a few times. The rearrangement uses TRBV19 and TRBJ1-5; 11 bases align to TRBD1. The CDR3 sequence is 15 residues long. J gave up 6 bases and V 4 bases, and 5 bases lay outside the gene matches. Germline-derived CDR1 and CDR2 are LNHDA and SQIVND (reference sequence). CDR3 bases: TGTGCCAGTAGTAGCCGGGACAGGGGGACTCAGCCCCAGCATTTT. Translating gives CASSSRDRGTQPQHF.

This clonotype was detected only a few times. V usage is TRBV12-3 or TRBV12-4 and J usage is TRBJ2-2, with TRBD2 matching over 8 bases. V shed 6 bases and J 5 bases; nucleotides not matched to a gene: 5. The CDR3 is 14 amino acids. The CDR3 here is CASSGSGRTGELFF. CDR3 coding DNA: TGTGCCAGCAGCGGGAGCGGGAGAACCGGGGAGCTGTTTTTT.

This clonotype was seen many times. The chain links TRBV20-1 to TRBJ2-7; 10 positions agree with TRBD1. The CDR3 totals 15 residues. The germline gives CDR1 DFQATT, CDR2 SNEGSKA (reference sequence). After removal of 6 bases from V and 2 bases from J, the junction contained 10 bases not matched to a gene. In DNA form, the CDR3 reads TGCAGTGCGACAGTACCGGGACAGGGGCCCTACGAGCAGTACTTC. It specifies CSATVPGQGPYEQYF.

This clonotype was found many times. The gene calls are TRBV7-3 and TRBJ2-2; the D call may be TRBD1 or TRBD2 (5 bases each). The germline V gene has CDR1 SGHTA and CDR2 FQGTGA. CDR3 size: 16 residues. The V gene lost 5 bases and the J gene lost 3 bases, with 16 bases spanning the gap. The CDR3 region is CASSPWGNSDTGELFF. The CDR3 coding sequence is TGTGCCAGCAGCCCCTGGGGGAATAGTGACACCGGGGAGCTGTTTTTT.

In its sample, this clonotype was seen many times. The V gene is TRBV20-1, the J gene TRBJ2-7; D unresolved. V was shortened by 0 bases and J by 3 bases, with 12 bases between the two germline ends. This CDR3 region has 14 residues. CDR1 and CDR2 (germline): DFQATT, SNEGSKA (reference sequence). The CDR3 DNA is TGCAGTGCTAGAGATGCCAGAAGTCACTACGAGCAGTACTTC. Protein product: CSARDARSHYEQYF.

In its sample, this clonotype was seen a few times. The gene calls are TRBV2 and TRBJ1-6, with TRBD1 identical over 7 bases. Losses at the gene ends were 4 bases for V and 3 bases for J; bases not matched to a gene: 3. The germline gives CDR1 SNHLY, CDR2 FYNNEI. The CDR3 consists of 15 residues. The DNA for the CDR3 is TGTGCCAGCAGTGGGTCAGGGGGCTATAATTCACCCCTCCACTTT. Encoded protein: CASSGSGGYNSPLHF.

The V gene is TRBV5-1, the J gene TRBJ2-7; 8 nucleotides line up with TRBD1. Looked up from germline, CDR1 is SGHRS and CDR2 is YFSETQ. CDR3 length: 14 residues. With V trimmed by 4 bases and J by 4 bases, 7 bases remained unmatched. CDR3 in amino acids: CASSQQGGRYEQYF. The CDR3 nucleotides are TGCGCCAGCAGCCAACAGGGGGGCAGGTACGAGCAGTACTTC.

The chain is built from TRBV5-1 and TRBJ2-7; 9 positions match TRBD2. Trimming took 4 bases from V and 5 from J; bases not matched to a gene: 7. Germline CDR1 is SGHRS and CDR2 is YFSETQ. The CDR3 totals 14 residues. CDR3 sequence: CASSVSGSPDEQYF. CDR3 nucleotides: TGCGCCAGCAGCGTTAGCGGGAGTCCCGACGAGCAGTACTTC.

The CDR3 region has the DNA TGTGCCAGCAGCGCCGAGACAGGGTCCCTCGAGCAGTACTTC. Protein sequence: CASSAETGSLEQYF. The J gene is TRBJ2-7, the V gene TRBV7-8; TRBD1 matches at 7 bases. The germline gives CDR1 SGHVS, CDR2 FQNEAQ. V dropped 5 bases and J dropped 6; count of bases not matched to a gene: 10. The CDR3 loop spans 14 amino acids.

This clonotype was counted at least ten times. The chain joins TRBV3-1 to TRBJ2-5, with TRBD2 matching 8 bases. The CDR3 length is 16 residues. V shed 4 bases, J shed 2 bases, and the junction held 9 bases outside the gene matches. Looked up from germline, CDR1 is LGHDT and CDR2 is YNNKEL (reference sequence). CDR3 region: CASSPIPSGRQETQYF. The CDR3 nucleotides read TGTGCCAGCAGCCCGATCCCTAGCGGGCGGCAAGAGACCCAGTACTTC.

This clonotype was detected ten times or more. J is TRBJ1-2 and V is TRBV28; 8 bases map to TRBD1. Per germline, CDR1 MDHEN and CDR2 SYDVKM. The ends lost 2 bases at V and 7 bases at J; junction bases unmatched: 12. There are 16 residues in the CDR3. CDR3 sequence: CASSLIESGQASGYTF. In DNA form, the CDR3 reads TGTGCCAGCAGTTTAATCGAATCGGGACAGGCCAGTGGCTACACCTTC.

This clonotype turned up a few times. The rearrangement joins TRBV2 to TRBJ2-2; a weak D match, TRBD2 (5 bases). V was shortened by 0 bases and J by 4 bases, with 9 bases between the two germline ends. This CDR3 region has 15 residues. Per germline, CDR1 SNHLY and CDR2 FYNNEI. The DNA of the CDR3 is TGTGCCAGCAGTGAAGCGCGGGCACCCACCGGGGAGCTGTTTTTT. Its translation: CASSEARAPTGELFF.

This clonotype has ten or more counts. V gene TRBV28 combines with J gene TRBJ2-7; D is unresolved. V was pared by 8 bases and J by 2 bases, with 7 bases between. From germline, CDR1 is MDHEN and CDR2 SYDVKM. CDR3 length: 11 amino acids. As DNA, the CDR3 is TGTGCCAGCGAGTCTCCCTACGAGCAGTACTTC. It specifies CASESPYEQYF.

This clonotype was seen ten or more times. J is TRBJ1-4 and V is TRBV28; 7 bases line up with TRBD1. The CDR3 length is 14 residues. CDR1 MDHEN and CDR2 SYDVKM come from the germline V gene. The trim removed 3 bases at V and 5 bases at J, leaving 3 bases unmatched. The CDR3 protein is CASSFTTGNEKLFF. The DNA of the CDR3 is TGTGCCAGCAGTTTCACGACAGGGAATGAAAAACTGTTTTTT.